The rows below give T cell receptor beta chains drawn from one sample of a study of cytomegalovirus exposure and HLA in healthy donors. The table came from immunoSEQ multiplex PCR; TCRdb's copy has only in-frame clones and leaves some out. The sample has roughly 200,000 clones, around 80% seen once. The material sequenced was PBMCs. The origin of the receptors is a woman aged 40 to 50 in good health and CMV-seronegative. Both conserved end residues are part of each CDR3.

v_gene,j_gene,CDR3aa
TRBV11-3,TRBJ2-3,CASSTSGGRTDTQYF
TRBV28,TRBJ1-2,CASSVGTGSNYGYTF
TRBV9,TRBJ2-1,CASSVEARDSYNEQFF
TRBV11-3,TRBJ2-7,CASSLEQGVYEQYF
TRBV9,TRBJ1-5,CASSPSLSQPQHF
TRBV5-6,TRBJ1-3,CASRGTGRSGNTIYF
TRBV7-8,TRBJ2-1,CASSLDFSGGEQFF
TRBV18,TRBJ1-3,CASSREQGKAGNTIYF
TRBV7-9,TRBJ2-3,CASSLVGATDTQYF
TRBV7-9,TRBJ1-5,CASSLAGGNQPQHF
TRBV6-5,TRBJ1-1,CASSYSSFGGNTEAFF
TRBV28,TRBJ1-4,CASSLNDGGVQLF
TRBV29-1,TRBJ1-1,CSVGTGRTEAFF
TRBV7-7,TRBJ2-5,CASSPQGGPQETQYF
TRBV19,TRBJ2-1,CASRASGGVSYNEQFF
TRBV25-1,TRBJ2-1,CASSASSGGVNEQFF